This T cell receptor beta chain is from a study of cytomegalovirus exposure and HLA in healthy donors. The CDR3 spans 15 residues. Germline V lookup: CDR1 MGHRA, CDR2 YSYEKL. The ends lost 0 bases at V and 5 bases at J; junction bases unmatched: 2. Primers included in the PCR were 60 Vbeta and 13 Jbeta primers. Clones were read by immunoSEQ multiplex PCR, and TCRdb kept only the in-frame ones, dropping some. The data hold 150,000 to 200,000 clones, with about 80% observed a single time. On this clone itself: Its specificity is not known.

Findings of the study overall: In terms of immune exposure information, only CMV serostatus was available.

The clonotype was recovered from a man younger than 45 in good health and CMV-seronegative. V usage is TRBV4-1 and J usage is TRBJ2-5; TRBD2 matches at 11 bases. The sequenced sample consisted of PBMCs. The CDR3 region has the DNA TGCGCCAGCAGCCAAGAGCCTAGCGGGAGGGAGACCCAGTACTTC. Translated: CASSQEPSGRETQYF.